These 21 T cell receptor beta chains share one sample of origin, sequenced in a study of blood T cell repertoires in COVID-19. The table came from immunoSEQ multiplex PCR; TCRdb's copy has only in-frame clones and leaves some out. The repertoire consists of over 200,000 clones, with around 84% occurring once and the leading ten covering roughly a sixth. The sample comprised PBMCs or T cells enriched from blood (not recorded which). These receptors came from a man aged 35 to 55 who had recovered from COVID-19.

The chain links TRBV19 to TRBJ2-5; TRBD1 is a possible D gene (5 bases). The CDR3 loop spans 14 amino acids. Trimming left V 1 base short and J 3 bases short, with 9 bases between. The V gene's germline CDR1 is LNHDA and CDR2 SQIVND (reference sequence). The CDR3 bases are TGTGCCAGTAGTATAGTCGCCAGGGAAGAGACCCAGTACTTC. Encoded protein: CASSIVAREETQYF.

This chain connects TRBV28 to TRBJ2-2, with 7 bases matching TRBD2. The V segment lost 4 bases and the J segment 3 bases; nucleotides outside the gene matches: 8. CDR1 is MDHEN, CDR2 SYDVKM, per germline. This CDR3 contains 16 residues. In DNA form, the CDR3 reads TGTGCCAGCAGTTCTGCGGCGGGAGAGGACACCGGGGAGCTGTTTTTT. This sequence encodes CASSSAAGEDTGELFF.

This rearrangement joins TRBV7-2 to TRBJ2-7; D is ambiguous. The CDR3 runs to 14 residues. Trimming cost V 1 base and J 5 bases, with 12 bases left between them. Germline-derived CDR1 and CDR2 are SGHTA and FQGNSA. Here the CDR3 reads CASSLGSVPNEQYF. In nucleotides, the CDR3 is TGTGCCAGCAGCTTAGGCAGTGTCCCAAACGAGCAGTACTTC.

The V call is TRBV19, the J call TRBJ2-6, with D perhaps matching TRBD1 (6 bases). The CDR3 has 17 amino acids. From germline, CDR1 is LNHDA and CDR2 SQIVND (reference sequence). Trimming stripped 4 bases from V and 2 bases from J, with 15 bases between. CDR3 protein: CASSTVATGTGANVLTF. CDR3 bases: TGTGCCAGTAGTACTGTGGCCACAGGGACTGGGGCCAACGTCCTGACTTTC. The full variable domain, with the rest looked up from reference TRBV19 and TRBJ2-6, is DGGITQSPKYLFRKEGQNVTLSCEQNLNHDAMYWYRQDPGQGLRLIYYSQIVNDFQKGDIAEGYSVSREKKESFPLTVTSAQKNPTAFYLCASSTVATGTGANVLTFGAGSRLTVL.

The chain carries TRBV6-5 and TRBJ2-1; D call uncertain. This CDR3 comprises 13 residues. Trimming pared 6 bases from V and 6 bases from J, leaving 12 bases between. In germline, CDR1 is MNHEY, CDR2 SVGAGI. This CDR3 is CASRKLGSNEQFF. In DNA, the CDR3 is TGTGCCAGCAGAAAGTTGGGCTCCAATGAGCAGTTCTTC.

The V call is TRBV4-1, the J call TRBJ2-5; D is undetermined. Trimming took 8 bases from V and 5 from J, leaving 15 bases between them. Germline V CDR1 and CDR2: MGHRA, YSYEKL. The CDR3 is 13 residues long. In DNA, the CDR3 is TGCGCCAGCGCGCAGACTCTGCGGGAGACCCAGTACTTC. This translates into CASAQTLRETQYF.

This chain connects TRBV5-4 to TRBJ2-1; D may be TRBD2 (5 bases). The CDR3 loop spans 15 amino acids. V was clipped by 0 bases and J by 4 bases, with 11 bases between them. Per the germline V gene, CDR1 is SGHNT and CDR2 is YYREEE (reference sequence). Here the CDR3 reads CASSLDLGVYNEQFF. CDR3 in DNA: TGTGCCAGCAGCTTGGATCTGGGAGTGTACAATGAGCAGTTCTTC.

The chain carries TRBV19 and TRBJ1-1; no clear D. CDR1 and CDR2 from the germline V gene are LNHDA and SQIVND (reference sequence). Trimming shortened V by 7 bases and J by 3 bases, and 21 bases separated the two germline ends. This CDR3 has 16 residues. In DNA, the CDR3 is TGTGCCAGTACCACCTGGGAGATACCCAGTGACACTGAAGCTTTCTTT. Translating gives CASTTWEIPSDTEAFF. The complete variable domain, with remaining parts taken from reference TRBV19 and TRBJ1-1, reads DGGITQSPKYLFRKEGQNVTLSCEQNLNHDAMYWYRQDPGQGLRLIYYSQIVNDFQKGDIAEGYSVSREKKESFPLTVTSAQKNPTAFYLCASTTWEIPSDTEAFFGQGTRLTVV.

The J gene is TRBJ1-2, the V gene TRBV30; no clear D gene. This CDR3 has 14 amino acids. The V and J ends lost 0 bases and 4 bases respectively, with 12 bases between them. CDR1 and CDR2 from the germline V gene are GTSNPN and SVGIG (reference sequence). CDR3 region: CAWSVRGLFYGYTF. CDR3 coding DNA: TGTGCCTGGAGTGTCCGAGGGTTATTCTATGGCTACACCTTC.

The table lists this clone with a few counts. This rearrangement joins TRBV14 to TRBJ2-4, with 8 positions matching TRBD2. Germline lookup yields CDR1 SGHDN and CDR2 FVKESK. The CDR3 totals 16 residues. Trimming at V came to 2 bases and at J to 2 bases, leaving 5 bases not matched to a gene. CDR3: CASSQTRGGTKNIQYF. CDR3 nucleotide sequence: TGTGCCAGCAGCCAAACCCGGGGGGGAACCAAAAACATTCAGTACTTC.

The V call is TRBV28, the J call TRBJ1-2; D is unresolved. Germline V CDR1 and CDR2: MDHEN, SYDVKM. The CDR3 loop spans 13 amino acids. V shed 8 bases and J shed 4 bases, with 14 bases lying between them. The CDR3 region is CASGSPGGYGYTF. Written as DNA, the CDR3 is TGTGCCAGCGGGTCCCCGGGAGGCTATGGCTACACCTTC.

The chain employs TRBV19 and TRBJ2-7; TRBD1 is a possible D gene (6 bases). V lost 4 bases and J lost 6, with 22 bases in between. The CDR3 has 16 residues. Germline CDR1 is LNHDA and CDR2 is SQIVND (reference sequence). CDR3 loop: CASSSEQGSPHSEQYF. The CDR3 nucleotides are TGTGCCAGTAGTAGCGAACAGGGATCCCCTCACAGCGAGCAGTACTTC.

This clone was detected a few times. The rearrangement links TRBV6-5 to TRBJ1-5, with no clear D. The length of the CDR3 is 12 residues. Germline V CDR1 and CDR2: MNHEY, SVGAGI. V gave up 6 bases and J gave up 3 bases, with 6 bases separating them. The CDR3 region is CASRAPNQPQHF. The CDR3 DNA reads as TGTGCCAGCAGAGCCCCCAATCAGCCCCAGCATTTT.

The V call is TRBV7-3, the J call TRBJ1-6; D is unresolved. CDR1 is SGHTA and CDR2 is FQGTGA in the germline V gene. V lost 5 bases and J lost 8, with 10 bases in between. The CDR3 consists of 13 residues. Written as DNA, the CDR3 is TGTGCCAGCAGCCAGACTTACGATTCACCCCTCCACTTT. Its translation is CASSQTYDSPLHF.

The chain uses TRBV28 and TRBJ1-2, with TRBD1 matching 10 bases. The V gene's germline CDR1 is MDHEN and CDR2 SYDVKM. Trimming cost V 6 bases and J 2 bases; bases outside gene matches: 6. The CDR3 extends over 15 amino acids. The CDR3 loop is CASSLGGQGNYGYTF. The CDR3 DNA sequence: TGTGCCAGCAGCCTAGGGGGACAGGGGAACTATGGCTACACCTTC.

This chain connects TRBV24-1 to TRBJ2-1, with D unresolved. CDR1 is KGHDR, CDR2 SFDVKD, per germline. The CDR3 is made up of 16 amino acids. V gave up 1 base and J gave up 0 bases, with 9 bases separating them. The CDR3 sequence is CATSDFTVNSYNEQFF. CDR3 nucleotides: TGTGCCACCAGTGATTTTACGGTCAACTCCTACAATGAGCAGTTCTTC.

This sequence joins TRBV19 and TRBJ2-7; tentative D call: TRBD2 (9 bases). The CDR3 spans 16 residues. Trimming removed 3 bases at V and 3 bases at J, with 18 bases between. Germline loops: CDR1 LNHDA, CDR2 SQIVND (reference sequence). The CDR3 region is CASSISAGGTGYEQYF. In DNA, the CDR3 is TGTGCCAGTAGTATTAGTGCGGGAGGGACAGGCTACGAGCAGTACTTC. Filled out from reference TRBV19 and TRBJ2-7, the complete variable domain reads DGGITQSPKYLFRKEGQNVTLSCEQNLNHDAMYWYRQDPGQGLRLIYYSQIVNDFQKGDIAEGYSVSREKKESFPLTVTSAQKNPTAFYLCASSISAGGTGYEQYFGPGTRLTVT.

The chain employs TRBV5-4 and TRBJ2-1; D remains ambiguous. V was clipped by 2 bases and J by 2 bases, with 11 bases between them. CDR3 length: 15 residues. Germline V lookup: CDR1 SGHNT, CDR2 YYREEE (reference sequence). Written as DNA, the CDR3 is TGTGCCAGCAGCTTCCCAGCGACCCCCTACAATGAGCAGTTCTTC. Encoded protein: CASSFPATPYNEQFF.

This chain's CDR3 is CASSLQGGPYNEQFF. DNA of the CDR3: TGTGCCAGCAGCTTGCAGGGTGGGCCCTACAATGAGCAGTTCTTC. The chain employs TRBV5-6 and TRBJ2-1; possibly TRBD1 for D (5 bases). This CDR3 has 15 amino acids. V lost 1 base and J lost 2, with 10 bases in between. Germline V lookup: CDR1 SGHDT, CDR2 YYEEEE.

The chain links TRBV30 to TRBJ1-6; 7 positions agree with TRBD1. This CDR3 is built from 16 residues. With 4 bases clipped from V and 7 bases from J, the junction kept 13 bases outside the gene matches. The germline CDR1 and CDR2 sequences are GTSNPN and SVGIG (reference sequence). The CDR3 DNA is TGTGCCTGGAACAGGGGACTAGTAAGAAGAAATTCACCCCTCCACTTT. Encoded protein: CAWNRGLVRRNSPLHF.

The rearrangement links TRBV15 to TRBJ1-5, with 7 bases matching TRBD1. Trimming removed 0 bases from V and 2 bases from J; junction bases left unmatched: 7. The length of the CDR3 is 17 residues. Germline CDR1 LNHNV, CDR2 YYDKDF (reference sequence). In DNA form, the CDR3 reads TGTGCCACCAGCAGAGAAGGGGCAGGGGGACGCAATCAGCCCCAGCATTTT. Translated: CATSREGAGGRNQPQHF.